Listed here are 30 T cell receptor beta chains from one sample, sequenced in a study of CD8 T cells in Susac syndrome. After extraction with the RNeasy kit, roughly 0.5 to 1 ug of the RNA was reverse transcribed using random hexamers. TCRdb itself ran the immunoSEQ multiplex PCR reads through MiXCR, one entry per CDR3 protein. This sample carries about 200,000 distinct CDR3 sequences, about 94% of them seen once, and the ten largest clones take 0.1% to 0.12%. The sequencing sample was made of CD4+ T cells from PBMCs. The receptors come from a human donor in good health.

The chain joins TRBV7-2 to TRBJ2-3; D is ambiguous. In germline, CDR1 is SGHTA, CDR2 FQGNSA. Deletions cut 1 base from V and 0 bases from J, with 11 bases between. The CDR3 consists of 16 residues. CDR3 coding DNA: TGTGCCAGCAGCTTAGGGGCCCGAACTAGCACAGATACGCAGTATTTT. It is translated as CASSLGARTSTDTQYF.

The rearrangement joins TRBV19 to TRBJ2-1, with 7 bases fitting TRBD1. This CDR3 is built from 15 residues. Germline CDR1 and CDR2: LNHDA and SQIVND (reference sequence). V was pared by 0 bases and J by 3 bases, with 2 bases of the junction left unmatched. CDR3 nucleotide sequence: TGTGCCAGTAGTATAGATCGGGACAGCTACAATGAGCAGTTCTTC. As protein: CASSIDRDSYNEQFF.

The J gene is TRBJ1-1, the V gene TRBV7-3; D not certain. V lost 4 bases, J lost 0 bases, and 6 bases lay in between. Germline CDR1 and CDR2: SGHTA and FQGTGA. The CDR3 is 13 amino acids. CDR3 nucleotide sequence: TGTGCCAGCAGCTCCCGCCTGAACACTGAAGCTTTCTTT. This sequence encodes CASSSRLNTEAFF.

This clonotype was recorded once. CDR3 region: CASNTEPNGYGYTF. CDR3 in DNA: TGTGCCAGTAATACAGAACCCAACGGCTATGGCTACACCTTC. The rearrangement links TRBV19 to TRBJ1-2; D is unresolved. Germline V gene lookup returns CDR1 LNHDA and CDR2 SQIVND (reference sequence). The CDR3 has 14 residues. V lost 7 bases to trimming and J lost 4 bases, with 16 bases between them.

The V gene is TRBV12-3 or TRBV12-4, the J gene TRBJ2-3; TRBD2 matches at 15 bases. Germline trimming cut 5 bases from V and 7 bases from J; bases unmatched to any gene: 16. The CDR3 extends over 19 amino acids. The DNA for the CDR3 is TGTGCCAGCAGTCATTCGGGACTAGCGGGGGGCTCGGCCCGAAATACGCAGTATTTT. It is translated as CASSHSGLAGGSARNTQYF.

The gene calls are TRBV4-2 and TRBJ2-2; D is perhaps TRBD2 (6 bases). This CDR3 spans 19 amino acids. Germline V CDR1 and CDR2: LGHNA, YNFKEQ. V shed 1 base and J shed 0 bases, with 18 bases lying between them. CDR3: CASSQVATSGPPNTGELFF. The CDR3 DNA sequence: TGTGCCAGCAGCCAAGTCGCGACTAGTGGCCCCCCGAACACCGGGGAGCTGTTTTTT.

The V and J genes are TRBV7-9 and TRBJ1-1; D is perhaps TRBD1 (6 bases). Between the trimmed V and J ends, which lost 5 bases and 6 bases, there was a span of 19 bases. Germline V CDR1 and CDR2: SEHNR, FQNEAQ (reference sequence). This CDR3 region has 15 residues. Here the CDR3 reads CASSPRGQTSAEAFF. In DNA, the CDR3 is TGTGCCAGCAGCCCTCGGGGGCAGACGTCGGCTGAAGCTTTCTTT.

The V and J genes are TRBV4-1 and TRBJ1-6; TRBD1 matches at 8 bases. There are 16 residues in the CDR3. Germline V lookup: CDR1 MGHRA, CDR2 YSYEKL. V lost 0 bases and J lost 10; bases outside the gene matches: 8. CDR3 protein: CASSQDRTGRGSPLHF. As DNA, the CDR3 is TGCGCCAGCAGCCAAGATCGGACAGGGCGAGGGTCACCCCTCCACTTT.

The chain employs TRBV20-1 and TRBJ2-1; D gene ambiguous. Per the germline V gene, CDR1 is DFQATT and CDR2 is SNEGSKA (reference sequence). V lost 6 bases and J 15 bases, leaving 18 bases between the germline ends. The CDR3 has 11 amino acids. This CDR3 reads CSAGRALGRFF. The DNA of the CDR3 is TGCAGTGCAGGGCGTGCACTCGGGCGGTTCTTC.

The CDR3 reads CATSPWGRTGELFF. In DNA form, the CDR3 reads TGTGCCACCTCGCCATGGGGGAGGACCGGGGAGCTGTTTTTT. The chain recombines TRBV5-6 with TRBJ2-2, with a weak D call TRBD2 (6 bases). Germline V CDR1 and CDR2: SGHDT, YYEEEE. The CDR3 sequence is 14 residues long. The germline V and J ends were trimmed by 9 bases and 5 bases, with 17 bases remaining between them.

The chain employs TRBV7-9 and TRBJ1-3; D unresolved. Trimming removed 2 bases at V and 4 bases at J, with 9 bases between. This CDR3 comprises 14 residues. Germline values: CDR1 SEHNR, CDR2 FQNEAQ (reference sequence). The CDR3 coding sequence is TGTGCCAGCAGCTTAATGGCGGCGGGAAACACCATATATTTT. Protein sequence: CASSLMAAGNTIYF.

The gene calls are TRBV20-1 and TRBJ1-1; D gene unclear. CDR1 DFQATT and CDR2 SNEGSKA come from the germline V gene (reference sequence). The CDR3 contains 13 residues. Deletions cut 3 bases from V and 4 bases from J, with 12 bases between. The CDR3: CSASGGSSTEAFF. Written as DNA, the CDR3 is TGCAGTGCTAGCGGAGGCAGCTCCACTGAAGCTTTCTTT.

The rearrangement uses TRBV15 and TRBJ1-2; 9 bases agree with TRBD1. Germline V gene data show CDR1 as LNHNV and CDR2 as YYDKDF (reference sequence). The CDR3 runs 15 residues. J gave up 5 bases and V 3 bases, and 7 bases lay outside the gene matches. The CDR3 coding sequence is TGTGCCACCAGCAGGGAAACAGGGGGCCCTTATGGCTACACCTTC. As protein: CATSRETGGPYGYTF.

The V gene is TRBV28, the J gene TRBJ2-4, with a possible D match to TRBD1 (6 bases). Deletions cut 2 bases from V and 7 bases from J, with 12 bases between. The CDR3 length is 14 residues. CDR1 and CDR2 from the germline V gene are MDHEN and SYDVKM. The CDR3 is CASSLPGTGNIQYF. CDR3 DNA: TGTGCCAGCAGTTTACCCGGAACAGGGAACATTCAGTACTTC.

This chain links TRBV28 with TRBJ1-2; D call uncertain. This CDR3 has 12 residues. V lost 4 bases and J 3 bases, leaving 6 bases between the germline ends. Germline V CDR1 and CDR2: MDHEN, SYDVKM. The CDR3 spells CASSSRDYGYTF. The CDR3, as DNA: TGTGCCAGCAGTTCCCGGGACTATGGCTACACCTTC.

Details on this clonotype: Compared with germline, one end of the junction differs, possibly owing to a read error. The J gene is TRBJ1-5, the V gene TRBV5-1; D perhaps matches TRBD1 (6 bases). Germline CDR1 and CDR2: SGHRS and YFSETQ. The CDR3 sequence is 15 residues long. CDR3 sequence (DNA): TGTGCCAGCAGCTTAGGGGGTTATAGCAATCAGCCCCAGCATTTT. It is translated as CASSLGGYSNQPQHF. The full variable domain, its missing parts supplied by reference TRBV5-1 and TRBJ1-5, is KAGVTQTPRYLIKTRGQQVTLSCSPISGHRSVSWYQQTPGQGLQFLFEYFSETQRNKGNFPGRFSGRQFSNSRSEMNVSTLELGDSALYLCASSLGGYSNQPQHFGDGTRLSIL.

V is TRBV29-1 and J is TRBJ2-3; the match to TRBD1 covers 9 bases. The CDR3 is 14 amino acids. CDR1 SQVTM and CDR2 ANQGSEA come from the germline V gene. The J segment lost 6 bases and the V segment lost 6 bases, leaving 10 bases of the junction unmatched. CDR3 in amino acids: CSVTTGTGYDTQYF. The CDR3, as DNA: TGCAGCGTAACGACCGGGACAGGGTATGATACGCAGTATTTT.

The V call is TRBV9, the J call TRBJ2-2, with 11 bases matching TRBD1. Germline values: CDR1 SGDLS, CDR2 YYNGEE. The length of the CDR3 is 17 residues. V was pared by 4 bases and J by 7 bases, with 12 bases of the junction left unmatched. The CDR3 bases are TGTGCCAGCAGCCCAGGACAGGGGGCTGCCCAATTCGGGGAGCTGTTTTTT. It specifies CASSPGQGAAQFGELFF.

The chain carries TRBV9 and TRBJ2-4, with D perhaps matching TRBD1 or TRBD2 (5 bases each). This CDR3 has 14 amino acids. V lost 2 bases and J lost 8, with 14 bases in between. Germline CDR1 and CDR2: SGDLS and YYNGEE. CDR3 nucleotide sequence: TGTGCCAGCAGCGTTCGTGGGGACGGGGACATTCAGTACTTC. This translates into CASSVRGDGDIQYF. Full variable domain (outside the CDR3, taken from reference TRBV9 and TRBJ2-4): DSGVTQTPKHLITATGQRVTLRCSPRSGDLSVYWYQQSLDQGLQFLIQYYNGEERAKGNILERFSAQQFPDLHSELNLSSLELGDSALYFCASSVRGDGDIQYFGAGTRLSVL.

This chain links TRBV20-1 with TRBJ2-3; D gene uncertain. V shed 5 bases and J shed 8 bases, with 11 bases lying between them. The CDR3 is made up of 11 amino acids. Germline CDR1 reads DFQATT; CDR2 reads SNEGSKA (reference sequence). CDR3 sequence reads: CSASRLGTQYF. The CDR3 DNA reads TGCAGTGCTTCCCGGTTGGGTACGCAGTATTTT.

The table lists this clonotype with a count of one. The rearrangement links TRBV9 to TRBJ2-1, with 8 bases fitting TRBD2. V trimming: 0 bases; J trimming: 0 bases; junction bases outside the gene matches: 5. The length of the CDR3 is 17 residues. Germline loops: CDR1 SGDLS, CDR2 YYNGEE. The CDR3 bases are TGTGCCAGCAGCGTAGATTCTCGGGGGGGCTCCTACAATGAGCAGTTCTTC. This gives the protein CASSVDSRGGSYNEQFF. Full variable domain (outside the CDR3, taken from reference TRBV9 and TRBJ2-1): DSGVTQTPKHLITATGQRVTLRCSPRSGDLSVYWYQQSLDQGLQFLIQYYNGEERAKGNILERFSAQQFPDLHSELNLSSLELGDSALYFCASSVDSRGGSYNEQFFGPGTRLTVL.

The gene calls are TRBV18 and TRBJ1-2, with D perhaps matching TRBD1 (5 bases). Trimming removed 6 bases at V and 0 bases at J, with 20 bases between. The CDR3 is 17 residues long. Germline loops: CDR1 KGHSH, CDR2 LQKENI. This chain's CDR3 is CASSGADTPTPNYGYTF. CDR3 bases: TGTGCCAGCTCTGGGGCCGACACCCCCACACCTAACTATGGCTACACCTTC. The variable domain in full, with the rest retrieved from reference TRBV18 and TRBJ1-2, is NAGVMQNPRHLVRRRGQEARLRCSPMKGHSHVYWYRQLPEEGLKFMVYLQKENIIDESGMPKERFSAEFPKEGPSILRIQQVVRGDSAAYFCASSGADTPTPNYGYTFGSGTRLTVV.

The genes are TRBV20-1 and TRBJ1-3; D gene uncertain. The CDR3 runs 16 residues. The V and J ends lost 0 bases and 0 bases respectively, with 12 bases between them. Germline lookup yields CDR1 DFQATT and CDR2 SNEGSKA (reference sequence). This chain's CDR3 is CSARDQRRSSGNTIYF. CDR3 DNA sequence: TGCAGTGCTAGAGACCAGCGGCGGTCCTCTGGAAACACCATATATTTT.

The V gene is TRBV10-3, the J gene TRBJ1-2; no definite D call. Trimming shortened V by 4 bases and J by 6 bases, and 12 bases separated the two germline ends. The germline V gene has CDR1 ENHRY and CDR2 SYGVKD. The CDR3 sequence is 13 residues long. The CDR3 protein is CAISGPQANGYTF. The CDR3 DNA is TGTGCCATCAGTGGACCCCAAGCTAATGGCTACACCTTC.

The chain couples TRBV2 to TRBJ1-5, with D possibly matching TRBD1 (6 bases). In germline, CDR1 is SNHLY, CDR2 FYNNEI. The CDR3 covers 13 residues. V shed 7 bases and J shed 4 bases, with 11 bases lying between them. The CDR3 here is CASTRTENQPQHF. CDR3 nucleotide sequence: TGTGCCAGCACGCGGACAGAGAATCAGCCCCAGCATTTT.

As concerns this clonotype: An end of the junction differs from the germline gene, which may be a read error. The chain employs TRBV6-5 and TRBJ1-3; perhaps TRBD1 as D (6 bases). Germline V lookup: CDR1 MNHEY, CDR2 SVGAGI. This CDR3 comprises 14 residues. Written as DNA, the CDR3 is TGTGCCAGCAGTTTGACAGGCTCTGAAAACACCATATATTTT. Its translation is CASSLTGSENTIYF.

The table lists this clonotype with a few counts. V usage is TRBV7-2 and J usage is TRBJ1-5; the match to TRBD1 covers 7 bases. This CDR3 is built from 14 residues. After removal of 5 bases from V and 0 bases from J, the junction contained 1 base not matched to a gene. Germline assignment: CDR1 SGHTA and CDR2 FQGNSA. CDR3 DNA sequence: TGTGCCAGCAGCCGGGACAGTAGCAATCAGCCCCAGCATTTT. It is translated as CASSRDSSNQPQHF.

The CDR3 reads CASSESGYNSPLHF. CDR3 coding DNA: TGTGCCAGCAGTGAATCGGGGTATAATTCACCCCTCCACTTT. The V gene is TRBV25-1, the J gene TRBJ1-6; D unresolved. This CDR3 contains 14 residues. The V gene lost 1 base and the J gene lost 4 bases, with 5 bases spanning the gap. Germline CDR1 and CDR2: MGHDK and SYGVNS.

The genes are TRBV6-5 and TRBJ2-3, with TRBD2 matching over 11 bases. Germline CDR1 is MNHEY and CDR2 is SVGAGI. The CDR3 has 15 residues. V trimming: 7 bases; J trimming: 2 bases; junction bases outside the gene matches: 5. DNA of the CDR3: TGTGCCAGCACCCTACTAGCGGGGGACACAGATACGCAGTATTTT. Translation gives CASTLLAGDTDTQYF.

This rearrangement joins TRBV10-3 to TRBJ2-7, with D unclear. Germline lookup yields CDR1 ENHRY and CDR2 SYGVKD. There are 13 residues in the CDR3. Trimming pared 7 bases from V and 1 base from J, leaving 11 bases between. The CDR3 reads CAIMRCISYEQYV. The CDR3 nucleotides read TGTGCCATCATGCGTTGCATTTCCTACGAGCAGTACGTC.